This T cell receptor (beta chain) was captured by sequencing in a study of high-grade serous ovarian cancer treatment subgroups. Notes on the study in general: Higher neoantigen levels went with greater TCR clonal relatedness. Same-patient tumor repertoires overlapped at about 0.11 to 0.85; different patients barely overlapped.

Data came from immunoSEQ multiplex PCR; TCRdb stores just in-frame clones and leaves some out. Of roughly 10,000 clones listed, under 70% are singletons. The tumor samples were collected prior to definitive surgery or chemotherapy. For this clone: Its antigen is still unknown.

Germline CDR1 MNHEY, CDR2 SMNVEV (reference sequence). The CDR3 extends over 16 amino acids. Unmatched junction bases numbered 13, after V lost 5 bases and J lost 6 bases. The chain has TRBV27 and TRBJ2-7, with 10 positions matching TRBD2. The sequencing sample was made of tumor tissue. The sequence was collected from a human donor with high-grade serous ovarian cancer. CDR3 coding DNA: TGTGCCAGCAGTCGCGAGGGTAGCGGGAGGATGGGCGAGCAGTACTTC. It specifies CASSREGSGRMGEQYF.